Listed here are 24 T cell receptor beta chains from one sample, sequenced in a study of blood T cell repertoires in COVID-19. Repertoires were generated with immunoSEQ multiplex PCR, while TCRdb's copy carries only in-frame clones and drops some. The data show 250,000 to 300,000 clones, roughly nine tenths seen once. Sample: PBMCs or T cells enriched from blood (not recorded which). These receptors originate from a human donor in a cohort exposed to, infected with or recovered from COVID-19 (not recorded which). The donor label of this sample is uncertain.

The chain is built from TRBV4-3 and TRBJ1-1, with 7 bases that match TRBD1. The CDR3 runs to 16 residues. Germline trimming cut 2 bases from V and 0 bases from J; bases unmatched to any gene: 6. CDR1 and CDR2 from the germline V gene are LGHNA and YSLEER. CDR3 sequence (DNA): TGCGCCAGCAGCCAAAGCCAACAGGGGTTGAACACTGAAGCTTTCTTT. Residues: CASSQSQQGLNTEAFF.

This chain connects TRBV6-5 to TRBJ2-1; 9 nucleotides match TRBD2. Trimming at V came to 0 bases and at J to 10 bases, leaving 7 bases not matched to a gene. The CDR3 runs 15 residues. CDR1 MNHEY and CDR2 SVGAGI come from the germline V gene. As DNA, the CDR3 is TGTGCCAGCAGTTACTCGGGCGGGGGGGTGCAGGAGCAGTTCTTC. This codes for CASSYSGGGVQEQFF.

The chain links TRBV14 to TRBJ1-1; maybe TRBD1 (6 bases). Trimming stripped 0 bases from V and 1 base from J, with 12 bases between. CDR1 and CDR2 from the germline V gene are SGHDN and FVKESK. This CDR3 has 16 amino acids. CDR3 protein: CASSQERGRGNTEAFF. CDR3 sequence (DNA): TGTGCCAGCAGCCAAGAGAGGGGGAGAGGGAACACTGAAGCTTTCTTT.

The rearrangement links TRBV3-1 (or the pseudogene TRBV3-2) to TRBJ1-6, with TRBD1 as a possible D gene (6 bases). CDR3 length: 17 amino acids. The germline V gene has CDR1 LGHDT and CDR2 YNNKEL (reference sequence). The V and J ends lost 2 bases and 7 bases respectively, with 18 bases between them. The CDR3 loop is CASSQPKDQGWNSPLHF. CDR3 nucleotide sequence: TGTGCCAGCAGCCAACCTAAGGACCAGGGGTGGAATTCACCCCTCCACTTT.

The genes are TRBV7-3 and TRBJ2-2, with D tentatively TRBD1 (5 bases). From germline, CDR1 is SGHTA and CDR2 FQGTGA. The length of the CDR3 is 16 residues. The germline V and J ends were trimmed by 1 base and 3 bases, with 12 bases remaining between them. DNA for the CDR3: TGTGCCAGCAGCTTAATTGCAGGGTCGGACACCGGGGAGCTGTTTTTT. Amino acid sequence: CASSLIAGSDTGELFF.

This rearrangement joins TRBV19 to TRBJ1-5; unclear D gene. The CDR3 is 14 amino acids. Germline V CDR1 and CDR2: LNHDA, SQIVND (reference sequence). Trimming removed 1 base at V and 4 bases at J, with 8 bases between. Here the CDR3 reads CASSIVPGNQPQHF. CDR3 DNA sequence: TGTGCCAGTAGTATAGTCCCGGGGAATCAGCCCCAGCATTTT.

This clone was observed a handful of times. Written as DNA, the CDR3 is TGTGCCAGCAGTCACCGGGACAGGCAATTCCCTGAAGCTTTCTTT. Translated: CASSHRDRQFPEAFF. The chain employs TRBV6-5 and TRBJ1-1; 8 nucleotides align to TRBD1. The V and J ends lost 5 bases and 6 bases, in that order; junction bases with no gene match: 11. The germline V gene encodes CDR1 MNHEY and CDR2 SVGAGI. This CDR3 is built from 15 residues.

The genes are TRBV3-1 (or the pseudogene TRBV3-2) and TRBJ1-2; TRBD1 aligns across 9 bases. V shed 5 bases and J 8 bases; nucleotides not matched to a gene: 12. The CDR3 totals 15 residues. Germline V lookup: CDR1 LGHDT, CDR2 YNNKEL (reference sequence). DNA for the CDR3: TGTGCCAGCAGCTTTACCGGGACAGGGTTTGGGGGCTACACCTTC. It specifies CASSFTGTGFGGYTF.

This sequence joins TRBV2 and TRBJ1-3; D remains ambiguous. Germline lookup yields CDR1 SNHLY and CDR2 FYNNEI. Trimming stripped 6 bases from V and 4 bases from J, with 10 bases between. This CDR3 comprises 13 residues. Here the CDR3 DNA reads TGTGCCAGCAGAGCCCCGCGGGGAAACACCATATATTTT. Amino acid sequence: CASRAPRGNTIYF.

This sequence joins TRBV19 and TRBJ2-5; 9 bases align to TRBD2. With 3 bases clipped from V and 1 base from J, the junction kept 3 bases outside the gene matches. The CDR3 is 15 residues long. The V gene's germline CDR1 is LNHDA and CDR2 SQIVND (reference sequence). The CDR3 reads CASSMGGGAQETQYF. The CDR3 nucleotides are TGTGCCAGTAGTATGGGCGGGGGGGCCCAAGAGACCCAGTACTTC.

The chain joins TRBV7-2 to TRBJ1-5, with TRBD1 matching over 10 bases. J was trimmed by 7 bases and V by 2 bases; bases with no gene match: 11. The germline gives CDR1 SGHTA, CDR2 FQGNSA. The CDR3 is 17 amino acids. The CDR3 DNA sequence: TGTGCCAGCAGCTTACTACAACCGGGACAGGGGTCCCAGCCCCAGCATTTT. Translating gives CASSLLQPGQGSQPQHF.

The chain joins TRBV6-4 to TRBJ1-2; 12 bases are a match to TRBD1. Germline V gives CDR1 MRHNA, CDR2 SNTAGT. The CDR3 extends over 14 amino acids. After removal of 7 bases from V and 8 bases from J, the junction contained 8 bases not matched to a gene. The CDR3 reads CASNPGTGGRGYTF. The DNA for the CDR3 is TGTGCCAGCAACCCAGGGACAGGGGGCCGAGGCTACACCTTC.

The chain has TRBV7-9 and TRBJ1-3; no firm D call. Trimming removed 0 bases at V and 4 bases at J, with 10 bases between. CDR1 is SEHNR, CDR2 FQNEAQ, per germline (reference sequence). The CDR3 runs 15 residues. CDR3 region: CASSLARAGGNTIYF. Here the CDR3 DNA reads TGTGCCAGCAGCTTAGCGCGGGCCGGCGGAAACACCATATATTTT.

This chain connects TRBV30 to TRBJ1-2; 12 bases align to TRBD1. V trimming: 1 base; J trimming: 6 bases; junction bases outside the gene matches: 3. The CDR3 is 14 amino acids. Looked up from germline, CDR1 is GTSNPN and CDR2 is SVGIG (reference sequence). CDR3 loop: CAWSGGTGGDGYTF. As DNA, the CDR3 is TGTGCCTGGAGTGGCGGGACAGGGGGCGATGGCTACACCTTC. Full variable domain (outside the CDR3, taken from reference TRBV30 and TRBJ1-2): SQTIHQWPATLVQPVGSPLSLECTVEGTSNPNLYWYRQAAGRGLQLLFYSVGIGQISSEVPQNLSASRPQDRQFILSSKKLLLSDSGFYLCAWSGGTGGDGYTFGSGTRLTVV.

The chain combines TRBV10-3 with TRBJ2-3, with 10 bases that match TRBD1. Germline values: CDR1 ENHRY, CDR2 SYGVKD. The CDR3 sequence is 17 residues long. Unmatched junction bases numbered 7, after V lost 0 bases and J lost 4 bases. The CDR3 sequence is CAISESPGTGVPDTQYF. The CDR3, as DNA: TGTGCCATCAGTGAGTCCCCCGGGACAGGGGTTCCAGATACGCAGTATTTT.

Of note for this clone: At one end, the junction sequence differs from germline, possibly due to a read error. This sequence joins TRBV25-1 and TRBJ2-2; a possible D gene is TRBD1 (6 bases). The CDR3 loop spans 13 amino acids. The germline V gene has CDR1 MGHDK and CDR2 SYGVNS. CDR3 region: CASTHRATEELFF. The DNA for the CDR3 is TGTGCCAGCACGCACAGGGCCACCGAGGAGCTGTTTTTT.

This chain links TRBV21-1 with TRBJ1-6. TRBV21-1 is flagged as a pseudogene. The CDR3 loop spans 15 amino acids. As DNA, the CDR3 is TGTGCCAGCAGCAAAATCGAGGTGTATAATTCACCCCTCCACTTT. It translates to CASSKIEVYNSPLHF.

This clone was counted only a few times. The V call is TRBV6-5, the J call TRBJ1-6; TRBD1 matches 9 bases. Germline lookup yields CDR1 MNHEY and CDR2 SVGAGI. Trimming took 4 bases from V and 7 from J; bases not matched to a gene: 8. This CDR3 is 16 amino acids long. The CDR3 loop reads CASSSRTGARNSPLHF. CDR3 DNA: TGTGCCAGCAGTTCCCGGACAGGGGCCCGGAATTCACCCCTCCACTTT.

V gene TRBV19 combines with J gene TRBJ1-5; 9 bases agree with TRBD1. V lost 7 bases, J lost 7 bases, and 8 bases stayed unmatched. The CDR3 has 14 residues. Germline V gene sequence: CDR1 LNHDA, CDR2 SQIVND (reference sequence). The CDR3 protein is CASTPGQGNQPQHF. As DNA, the CDR3 is TGTGCCAGTACCCCCGGACAGGGGAACCAGCCCCAGCATTTT.

This rearrangement joins TRBV2 to TRBJ1-4, with a tentative D call TRBD1 (6 bases). Trimming removed 7 bases from V and 0 bases from J, with 12 bases in between. The CDR3 runs to 15 residues. The germline V gene has CDR1 SNHLY and CDR2 FYNNEI. CDR3 protein: CASIRGPATNEKLFF. The CDR3 DNA is TGTGCCAGCATCAGGGGTCCAGCAACTAATGAAAAACTGTTTTTT.

The V call is TRBV7-2, the J call TRBJ1-3; tentatively, D is TRBD1 (5 bases). Trimming shortened V by 5 bases and J by 2 bases, and 22 bases separated the two germline ends. Germline CDR1 and CDR2: SGHTA and FQGNSA. The CDR3 is made up of 18 amino acids. Written as DNA, the CDR3 is TGTGCCAGCAGCCTAAAACCGGGGGAAAAAGGGGCTGGAAACACCATATATTTT. Translating it yields CASSLKPGEKGAGNTIYF.

The rearrangement joins TRBV29-1 to TRBJ1-2; no firm D call. V was pared by 4 bases and J by 5 bases, with 11 bases between. Germline V gene sequence: CDR1 SQVTM, CDR2 ANQGSEA. This CDR3 has 12 amino acids. The CDR3 is CSVGGGTYGYTF. DNA for the CDR3: TGCAGCGTTGGGGGAGGCACGTATGGCTACACCTTC.

The chain recombines TRBV5-6 with TRBJ1-2; a possible D gene is TRBD1 (5 bases). Trimming cost V 2 bases and J 5 bases, with 13 bases left between them. Per the germline V gene, CDR1 is SGHDT and CDR2 is YYEEEE. This CDR3 region has 14 residues. The CDR3 spells CASSFDTGGYGYTF. In nucleotides, the CDR3 is TGTGCCAGCAGCTTCGACACTGGGGGGTATGGCTACACCTTC.

The chain links TRBV15 to TRBJ2-5; perhaps TRBD2 as D (7 bases). Germline values: CDR1 LNHNV, CDR2 YYDKDF (reference sequence). The CDR3 extends over 14 amino acids. Trimming removed 0 bases at V and 7 bases at J, with 12 bases between. This CDR3 reads CATSRERGLGTQYF. CDR3 sequence (DNA): TGTGCCACCAGCAGAGAGCGGGGGCTGGGGACCCAGTACTTC. The variable domain in full, completed from reference TRBV15 and TRBJ2-5, reads DAMVIQNPRYQVTQFGKPVTLSCSQTLNHNVMYWYQQKSSQAPKLLFHYYDKDFNNEADTPDNFQSRRPNTSFCFLDIRSPGLGDTAMYLCATSRERGLGTQYFGPGTRLLVL.